The 27 T cell receptor beta chains presented below share a single source sample, sequenced in a study of cytomegalovirus exposure and HLA in healthy donors. Primers: 60 Vbeta forward and 13 Jbeta reverse. Libraries were prepared by immunoSEQ multiplex PCR; TCRdb keeps only in-frame clonotypes and omits some of them. The data show 130,000 to 150,000 clones, roughly four fifths seen once. Sequencing used PBMCs. These TCRs come from a man aged 35 to 55 in good health and CMV-seropositive.

The chain employs TRBV30 and TRBJ2-7; D perhaps matches TRBD2 (6 bases). There are 13 residues in the CDR3. Germline CDR1 and CDR2: GTSNPN and SVGIG (reference sequence). Deletions cut 5 bases from V and 3 bases from J, with 14 bases between. Here the CDR3 DNA reads TGTGCCTGGTTTCAGAGGGGAGGCTACGAGCAGTACTTC. This sequence encodes CAWFQRGGYEQYF.

CDR3 region: CASRGTGAFYEQYF. DNA of the CDR3: TGTGCCAGCAGGGGGACAGGGGCTTTCTACGAGCAGTACTTC. The rearrangement joins TRBV28 to TRBJ2-7, with 10 nucleotides matching TRBD1. Germline assignment: CDR1 MDHEN and CDR2 SYDVKM. CDR3 length: 14 amino acids. The J segment lost 3 bases and the V segment lost 6 bases, leaving 5 bases of the junction unmatched.

J is TRBJ2-3 and V is TRBV12-5; TRBD1 might be the D (5 bases). The CDR3 loop spans 14 amino acids. CDR1 is LGHNT and CDR2 is FRNRAP in the germline V gene. V gave up 6 bases and J gave up 2 bases, with 12 bases separating them. The DNA for the CDR3 is TGTGCTAGTGGCCAGGGTAGGACCACAGATACGCAGTATTTT. It codes for CASGQGRTTDTQYF. The whole variable domain, filled in from reference TRBV12-5 and TRBJ2-3, reads DARVTQTPRHKVTEMGQEVTMRCQPILGHNTVFWYRQTMMQGLELLAYFRNRAPLDDSGMPKDRFSAEMPDATLATLKIQPSEPRDSAVYFCASGQGRTTDTQYFGPGTRLTVL.

The rearrangement uses TRBV5-1 and TRBJ1-1; tentative D call: TRBD1 (6 bases). Germline CDR1 is SGHRS and CDR2 is YFSETQ. The CDR3 spans 13 residues. The V gene lost 2 bases and the J gene lost 4 bases, with 9 bases spanning the gap. CDR3 sequence: CASSFGGRTEAFF. In nucleotides, the CDR3 is TGCGCCAGCAGCTTTGGGGGCCGCACTGAAGCTTTCTTT.

Concerning this clone itself: A read error may produce the germline difference seen at one junction end. V usage is TRBV19 and J usage is TRBJ1-3, with no clear D. The germline V gene encodes CDR1 LNHDA and CDR2 SQIVND (reference sequence). The CDR3 spans 11 residues. The CDR3 nucleotides read TGTGCAAGTAGAAGCGGAAACACCATATATTTT. Encoded protein: CASRSGNTIYF.

CDR3 in DNA: TGTGCCATCAGTGATTGGACTAGCGGGAACTACGAGCAGTACTTC. Translating gives CAISDWTSGNYEQYF. The chain is built from TRBV10-3 and TRBJ2-7, with 12 bases lining up with TRBD2. Germline CDR1 is ENHRY and CDR2 is SYGVKD. Losses at the gene ends were 3 bases for V and 3 bases for J; bases not matched to a gene: 3. This CDR3 has 15 residues.

CDR3 protein: CASSPRSTGPYTIYF. The CDR3 DNA reads as TGTGCCAGCAGCCCCCGATCGACAGGGCCATACACCATATATTTT. V and J are TRBV27 and TRBJ1-3, with 7 bases lining up with TRBD1. Germline lookup yields CDR1 MNHEY and CDR2 SMNVEV (reference sequence). This CDR3 has 15 residues. The V and J ends lost 6 bases and 8 bases, in that order; junction bases with no gene match: 13.

The V call is TRBV7-2, the J call TRBJ2-3, with 7 bases lining up with TRBD2. Germline V CDR1 and CDR2: SGHTA, FQGNSA. This CDR3 region has 16 residues. V shed 1 base and J 0 bases; nucleotides not matched to a gene: 4. The CDR3 reads CASSLVGSGSTDTQYF. In DNA, the CDR3 is TGTGCCAGCAGCTTAGTGGGTAGCGGGAGCACAGATACGCAGTATTTT.

A note on this clone: At one boundary the junction diverges from the germline segment, which might be a read error. CDR3 in DNA: TGTTCCAGCAGCCCAAGGACAGGGGCAGTCGCCGGTGAGCAGTTCTTC. Translated: CSSSPRTGAVAGEQFF. The V call is TRBV7-9, the J call TRBJ2-1, with 9 bases lining up with TRBD1. From germline, CDR1 is SEHNR and CDR2 FQNEAQ (reference sequence). The CDR3 covers 16 residues. The whole variable domain, remainder taken from reference TRBV7-9 and TRBJ2-1, is DTGVSQNPRHKITKRGQNVTFRCDPISEHNRLYWYRQTLGQGPEFLTYFQNEAQLEKSRLLSDRFSAERPKGSFSTLEIQRTEQGDSAMYLCSSSPRTGAVAGEQFFGPGTRLTVL.

The chain links TRBV11-2 to TRBJ2-1, with 9 bases matching TRBD2. Germline V gene lookup returns CDR1 SGHAT and CDR2 FQNNGV. V lost 3 bases to trimming and J lost 0 bases; unmatched junction nucleotides: 6. CDR3 length: 17 residues. The CDR3 sequence is CASSFEGSGSSYNEQFF. The CDR3 DNA reads TGTGCCAGCAGCTTTGAAGGTAGCGGGAGCTCCTACAATGAGCAGTTCTTC.

The chain is built from TRBV6-5 and TRBJ2-2, with 8 bases aligning to TRBD1. V trimming: 6 bases; J trimming: 4 bases; junction bases outside the gene matches: 7. The germline CDR1 and CDR2 sequences are MNHEY and SVGAGI. CDR3 length: 15 residues. The CDR3 loop is CASSFDRGLTGELFF. CDR3 bases: TGTGCCAGCAGCTTCGACAGGGGTCTCACCGGGGAGCTGTTTTTT.

This chain connects TRBV18 to TRBJ1-1, with 7 bases matching TRBD1. With 4 bases clipped from V and 3 bases from J, the junction kept 5 bases outside the gene matches. CDR1 and CDR2 from the germline V gene are KGHSH and LQKENI. The CDR3 is 14 amino acids. The CDR3 DNA follows: TGTGCCAGCTCACGACAGGGCATAGACACTGAAGCTTTCTTT. Its protein is CASSRQGIDTEAFF.

DNA of the CDR3: TGTGCCAGCGGGAGGGTAACAAACACCGGGGAGCTGTTTTTT. Its translation: CASGRVTNTGELFF. V gene TRBV6-5 combines with J gene TRBJ2-2; 7 nucleotides match TRBD2. CDR1 and CDR2 from the germline V gene are MNHEY and SVGAGI. The CDR3 totals 14 residues. Losses at the gene ends were 8 bases for V and 2 bases for J; bases not matched to a gene: 5.

The gene calls are TRBV6-5 and TRBJ2-7; D is possibly TRBD2 (5 bases). The CDR3 has 12 amino acids. The germline V gene has CDR1 MNHEY and CDR2 SVGAGI. V was pared by 6 bases and J by 3 bases, with 9 bases between. The CDR3 DNA is TGTGCCAGCAGCCACGGGGACTACGAGCAGTACTTC. As protein: CASSHGDYEQYF.

The table lists this clone with a count of one. The chain is built from TRBV28 and TRBJ2-7, with 13 positions matching TRBD2. Germline trimming cut 6 bases from V and 4 bases from J; bases unmatched to any gene: 6. Per the germline V gene, CDR1 is MDHEN and CDR2 is SYDVKM. The CDR3 has 15 amino acids. The chain's CDR3 is CASRLTSGRLYEQYF. The CDR3 nucleotides are TGTGCCAGCAGATTGACTAGCGGGAGGTTATACGAGCAGTACTTC.

The chain couples TRBV7-2 to TRBJ2-5, with 7 bases fitting TRBD2. Germline V gives CDR1 SGHTA, CDR2 FQGNSA. This CDR3 is 16 amino acids long. Trimming took 0 bases from V and 5 from J; bases not matched to a gene: 9. The CDR3 reads CASSLASRAGLETQYF. DNA for the CDR3: TGTGCCAGCAGCTTAGCCTCTCGAGCGGGACTGGAGACCCAGTACTTC.

The J gene is TRBJ1-5, the V gene TRBV6-1, with D perhaps matching TRBD1 (5 bases). The CDR3 runs to 15 residues. CDR1 and CDR2 from the germline V gene are MNHNS and SASEGT. Trimming left V 8 bases short and J 0 bases short, with 14 bases between. CDR3 sequence reads: CASGVGGGSNQPQHF. CDR3 sequence (DNA): TGTGCCAGCGGAGTGGGGGGAGGTAGCAATCAGCCCCAGCATTTT.

Only a few counts were recorded for this clone. The chain employs TRBV29-1 and TRBJ1-2; no firm D call. This CDR3 is built from 11 residues. Germline CDR1 reads SQVTM; CDR2 reads ANQGSEA. V lost 4 bases and J 8 bases, leaving 11 bases between the germline ends. The DNA of the CDR3 is TGCAGCGTTGGAGACCCGGTCGGCTACACCTTC. It translates to CSVGDPVGYTF.

The chain links TRBV19 to TRBJ1-4, with D perhaps TRBD1 (6 bases). This CDR3 is 15 amino acids long. Between the trimmed V and J ends, which lost 5 bases and 4 bases, there was a span of 14 bases. Germline loops: CDR1 LNHDA, CDR2 SQIVND (reference sequence). DNA of the CDR3: TGTGCCAGTAGTCTGTGGACAGACCTTAATGAAAAACTGTTTTTT. This encodes CASSLWTDLNEKLFF.

The V call is TRBV5-1, the J call TRBJ2-2; D might be TRBD2 (6 bases). This CDR3 region has 15 residues. Trimming removed 0 bases at V and 6 bases at J, with 12 bases between. Looked up from germline, CDR1 is SGHRS and CDR2 is YFSETQ. The CDR3 protein is CASSLAGVSAGELFF. DNA of the CDR3: TGCGCCAGCAGCTTGGCGGGAGTGAGCGCCGGGGAGCTGTTTTTT.

The J gene is TRBJ2-6, the V gene TRBV6-4; D gene unclear. Germline CDR1 and CDR2: MRHNA and SNTAGT. V was clipped by 0 bases and J by 4 bases, with 7 bases between them. The CDR3 loop spans 15 amino acids. CDR3 amino acids: CASSDSVAGANVLTF. The DNA for the CDR3 is TGTGCCAGCAGTGACTCGGTGGCAGGGGCCAACGTCCTGACTTTC.

The V call is TRBV13, the J call TRBJ1-1; D gene unclear. V dropped 0 bases and J dropped 5 bases, with 13 bases sitting between them. CDR1 and CDR2 (germline): PRHDT, FYEKMQ (reference sequence). The CDR3 totals 15 residues. The CDR3 DNA is TGTGCCAGCAGCTTAGGGGAGGTTCTTATGACTGAAGCTTTCTTT. Protein: CASSLGEVLMTEAFF.

V is TRBV27 and J is TRBJ1-5; 9 bases are a match to TRBD1. CDR3 length: 16 residues. Germline lookup yields CDR1 MNHEY and CDR2 SMNVEV (reference sequence). V lost 4 bases to trimming and J lost 5 bases; unmatched junction nucleotides: 9. This CDR3 reads CASSSPGQGGHQPQHF. DNA of the CDR3: TGTGCCAGCAGTTCCCCGGGACAGGGAGGACATCAGCCCCAGCATTTT.

This chain links TRBV19 with TRBJ1-2; a possible D gene is TRBD1 (6 bases). Between the trimmed V and J ends, which lost 6 bases and 5 bases, there was a span of 19 bases. Germline lookup yields CDR1 LNHDA and CDR2 SQIVND (reference sequence). The CDR3 is made up of 15 amino acids. The CDR3 bases are TGTGCCAGTAGCCAACCTGGACAGTGGGAATATGGCTACACCTTC. This translates into CASSQPGQWEYGYTF.

This clone appeared once. This chain connects TRBV29-1 to TRBJ2-3, with 7 bases fitting TRBD1. V lost 4 bases, J lost 2 bases, and 9 bases stayed unmatched. Looked up from germline, CDR1 is SQVTM and CDR2 is ANQGSEA. This CDR3 is built from 15 residues. In DNA form, the CDR3 reads TGCAGCGTTGGGGACAGTTGGAGGTCCACAGATACGCAGTATTTT. Its translation is CSVGDSWRSTDTQYF.

The rearrangement joins TRBV28 to TRBJ1-3; D not resolved. The V end was cut by 2 bases, the J end by 9 bases, with 14 bases between. CDR1 MDHEN and CDR2 SYDVKM come from the germline V gene. CDR3 length equals 14 residues. In DNA, the CDR3 is TGTGCCAGCAGTTTAATAGAAGGGAGAGGCACCATATATTTT. The encoded protein is CASSLIEGRGTIYF.

The J gene is TRBJ2-2, the V gene TRBV7-8, with D maybe TRBD2 (7 bases). The V end lost 4 bases, the J end lost 5 bases, and 14 bases lay between the germline ends. This CDR3 has 15 residues. Germline V lookup: CDR1 SGHVS, CDR2 FQNEAQ. This chain's CDR3 is CASSSGGLSTGELFF. CDR3 DNA sequence: TGTGCCAGCAGCTCCGGGGGGCTTTCAACCGGGGAGCTGTTTTTT.